One sample yielded the 27 T cell receptor beta chains listed below, sequenced in a study of cytomegalovirus exposure and HLA in healthy donors. PCR primers comprised 60 Vbeta and 13 Jbeta primers. This table comes from immunoSEQ multiplex PCR, and its TCRdb copy is limited to in-frame clones, with some not included. Of about 130,000 clones listed, roughly 77% are singletons. Source material: PBMCs. The source of these receptors is a young man in good health.

In this sample, this clone turned up once. The V and J genes are TRBV6-5 and TRBJ2-2, with 7 bases aligning to TRBD1. CDR3 size: 15 residues. V dropped 5 bases and J dropped 4; count of bases not matched to a gene: 7. Germline CDR1 reads MNHEY; CDR2 reads SVGAGI. This CDR3 reads CASSPTGASTGELFF. The CDR3, as DNA: TGTGCCAGCAGTCCAACAGGGGCGAGCACCGGGGAGCTGTTTTTT.

The V gene is TRBV4-1, the J gene TRBJ2-2, with TRBD1 identical over 11 bases. The V gene end was trimmed by 3 bases and the J gene end by 5 bases; junction bases not matched to a gene: 5. Germline V gene data show CDR1 as MGHRA and CDR2 as YSYEKL. There are 16 residues in the CDR3. The DNA for the CDR3 is TGCGCCAGCAGCCAGGGACAGGGGGTTAGAACCGGGGAGCTGTTTTTT. Protein: CASSQGQGVRTGELFF.

With regard to this clone: In the same sample, other DNA sequences code for this CDR3. This chain's CDR3 is CASSAGQGNTEAFF. CDR3 coding DNA: TGTGCCAGTAGTGCAGGACAGGGGAACACTGAAGCTTTCTTT. This chain joins TRBV19 and TRBJ1-1, with 8 bases aligning to TRBD1. Germline CDR1 reads LNHDA; CDR2 reads SQIVND (reference sequence). The ends lost 5 bases at V and 1 base at J; junction bases unmatched: 3. This CDR3 has 14 residues.

As concerns this clone: The DNA is omitted, as the CDR3 cannot be located on it reliably, and the CDR3 follows TCRdb's listing. This chain joins TRBV21-1 and TRBJ1-3; the D call TRBD1 from the table was never checked on the DNA. TRBV21-1 is tagged as a pseudogene. The CDR3 extends over 17 residues, inclusive of both ends. CDR3 region: CASSKVGQGSRGNTIYF.

Written as DNA, the CDR3 is TGTGCCAGTAGTATTGAGGGCAGACGATATGGCTACACCTTC. It is translated as CASSIEGRRYGYTF. The chain links TRBV19 to TRBJ1-2, with unresolved D. The CDR3 runs 14 residues. Trimming took 3 bases from V and 5 from J, leaving 13 bases between them. The germline gives CDR1 LNHDA, CDR2 SQIVND (reference sequence).

The table lists this clone with a count of one. The chain combines TRBV9 with TRBJ2-7; no clear D gene. Per germline, CDR1 SGDLS and CDR2 YYNGEE. The V and J ends lost 0 bases and 0 bases respectively, with 7 bases between them. This CDR3 is 14 amino acids long. The CDR3 coding sequence is TGTGCCAGCAGCGTAGTGGCAAGCTCCTACGAGCAGTACTTC. Translating it yields CASSVVASSYEQYF.

The V call is TRBV5-1, the J call TRBJ2-3, with D perhaps matching TRBD1 (5 bases). The V end lost 5 bases, the J end lost 2 bases, and 12 bases lay between the germline ends. CDR1 is SGHRS and CDR2 is YFSETQ in the germline V gene. The CDR3 sequence is 14 residues long. The CDR3 DNA reads TGCGCCAGCAGAGTAGACAGCAACACAGATACGCAGTATTTT. Translating it yields CASRVDSNTDTQYF.

The chain employs TRBV7-8 and TRBJ2-7; D possibly corresponds to TRBD1 (6 bases). The CDR3 spans 12 residues. Germline lookup yields CDR1 SGHVS and CDR2 FQNEAQ. Trimming cost V 3 bases and J 11 bases, with 14 bases left between them. CDR3 region: CASSFVKGEKYF. The CDR3 coding sequence is TGTGCCAGCAGCTTTGTGAAGGGGGAGAAGTACTTC.

The chain recombines TRBV4-1 with TRBJ1-2; D not resolved. The CDR3 contains 14 residues. Germline loops: CDR1 MGHRA, CDR2 YSYEKL. V was pared by 0 bases and J by 5 bases, with 10 bases between. The CDR3 spells CASSQDLERYGYTF. CDR3 DNA sequence: TGCGCCAGCAGCCAAGATTTGGAGAGGTATGGCTACACCTTC.

The chain recombines TRBV9 with TRBJ1-2; TRBD1 might be the D (5 bases). Trimming removed 5 bases from V and 4 bases from J, with 15 bases in between. Germline V gene lookup returns CDR1 SGDLS and CDR2 YYNGEE. The CDR3 is made up of 14 amino acids. The CDR3 is CASSLYQGSYGYTF. CDR3 coding DNA: TGTGCCAGCAGTCTTTATCAGGGAAGCTATGGCTACACCTTC. The full variable domain, its missing parts supplied by reference TRBV9 and TRBJ1-2, is DSGVTQTPKHLITATGQRVTLRCSPRSGDLSVYWYQQSLDQGLQFLIQYYNGEERAKGNILERFSAQQFPDLHSELNLSSLELGDSALYFCASSLYQGSYGYTFGSGTRLTVV.

The chain is built from TRBV5-4 and TRBJ1-2, with TRBD1 matching 7 bases. Germline CDR1 SGHNT, CDR2 YYREEE (reference sequence). Losses at the gene ends were 0 bases for V and 2 bases for J; bases not matched to a gene: 4. This CDR3 has 15 amino acids. The CDR3 protein is CASSLGAGGNYGYTF. Here the CDR3 DNA reads TGTGCCAGCAGCTTGGGAGCAGGGGGAAACTATGGCTACACCTTC.

This clone appeared once. The chain uses TRBV6-5 and TRBJ1-2; D not resolved. The germline V gene has CDR1 MNHEY and CDR2 SVGAGI. This CDR3 contains 12 residues. V lost 6 bases and J 2 bases, leaving 7 bases between the germline ends. CDR3 sequence: CASRQQNYGYTF. The CDR3 region has the DNA TGTGCCAGCAGACAACAGAACTATGGCTACACCTTC.

The V gene is TRBV10-3, the J gene TRBJ1-2; 7 bases align to TRBD1. CDR3 length: 15 residues. Germline CDR1 reads ENHRY; CDR2 reads SYGVKD. J was trimmed by 0 bases and V by 7 bases; bases with no gene match: 8. CDR3 sequence: CAIKQGLATNYGYTF. The CDR3 bases are TGTGCCATCAAACAGGGGCTTGCAACTAACTATGGCTACACCTTC.

The J gene is TRBJ2-3, the V gene TRBV9, with TRBD1 matching 9 bases. There are 15 residues in the CDR3. Trimming cost V 2 bases and J 6 bases; bases outside gene matches: 7. Per the germline V gene, CDR1 is SGDLS and CDR2 is YYNGEE. CDR3 sequence (DNA): TGTGCCAGCAGCGTCGAAGGGACAGGGTCTGATACGCAGTATTTT. Translation gives CASSVEGTGSDTQYF.

The chain recombines TRBV4-3 with TRBJ2-7; 7 bases align to TRBD1. V shed 0 bases and J 4 bases; nucleotides not matched to a gene: 6. CDR1 LGHNA and CDR2 YSLEER come from the germline V gene. This CDR3 region has 15 residues. The CDR3 DNA follows: TGCGCCAGCAGCCAAGATGGTACAGGGGTGTACGAGCAGTACTTC. Translated, it gives CASSQDGTGVYEQYF.

This clone was seen just once. This sequence joins TRBV27 and TRBJ2-4; possibly TRBD2 for D (5 bases). Germline assignment: CDR1 MNHEY and CDR2 SMNVEV (reference sequence). V was cut by 3 bases and J by 8 bases, with 5 bases left in between. This CDR3 is built from 11 residues. CDR3 bases: TGTGCCAGCAGTTTCGGGGACATTCAGTACTTC. As protein: CASSFGDIQYF.

The chain couples TRBV19 to TRBJ1-1; D is uncertain. The germline V and J ends were trimmed by 7 bases and 4 bases, with 13 bases remaining between them. Germline values: CDR1 LNHDA, CDR2 SQIVND (reference sequence). The CDR3 is 13 amino acids. The CDR3 reads CASTQAAGTEAFF. CDR3 nucleotides: TGTGCCAGTACTCAGGCTGCGGGCACTGAAGCTTTCTTT.

This clone was found once. This chain connects TRBV7-9 to TRBJ1-1; D ambiguous. The V gene lost 7 bases and the J gene lost 2 bases, with 8 bases spanning the gap. The CDR3 is 12 residues long. Germline V gives CDR1 SEHNR, CDR2 FQNEAQ (reference sequence). CDR3 nucleotide sequence: TGTGCCAGCACCGCAGTTAACACTGAAGCTTTCTTT. It encodes CASTAVNTEAFF.

This chain joins TRBV19 and TRBJ1-4, with 7 bases that match TRBD1. The CDR3 sequence is 16 residues long. Per germline, CDR1 LNHDA and CDR2 SQIVND (reference sequence). The V segment lost 0 bases and the J segment 8 bases; nucleotides outside the gene matches: 9. The CDR3 nucleotides are TGTGCCAGTAGTATAGACCCTGGGACAGTAGGAGAAAAACTGTTTTTT. Protein: CASSIDPGTVGEKLFF.

The chain couples TRBV7-9 to TRBJ2-1, with 14 bases matching TRBD2. CDR3 length: 18 residues. Trimming took 5 bases from V and 2 from J; bases not matched to a gene: 8. Germline CDR1 reads SEHNR; CDR2 reads FQNEAQ (reference sequence). The CDR3 DNA follows: TGTGCCAGCAGCCCAAGCAGACTAGCGGGAGGGCCCTACAATGAGCAGTTCTTC. Its protein is CASSPSRLAGGPYNEQFF.

The genes are TRBV5-4 and TRBJ2-3, with D perhaps matching TRBD1 (6 bases). The germline CDR1 and CDR2 sequences are SGHNT and YYREEE (reference sequence). This CDR3 spans 14 amino acids. V was clipped by 2 bases and J by 3 bases, with 10 bases between them. The CDR3 DNA reads TGTGCCAGCAGCTTTGGGGGCGAAACAGATACGCAGTATTTT. Protein sequence: CASSFGGETDTQYF.

On this clone: One end of the junction is discordant with germline, which a read error may explain. The chain joins TRBV7-9 to TRBJ2-3; D is ambiguous. Looked up from germline, CDR1 is SEHNR and CDR2 is FQNEAQ (reference sequence). There are 13 residues in the CDR3. The CDR3 reads CSSSLPLRDTQYF. DNA for the CDR3: TGTTCCAGCAGCTTGCCCCTACGGGATACGCAGTATTTT. The full variable domain, completed using reference TRBV7-9 and TRBJ2-3, is DTGVSQNPRHKITKRGQNVTFRCDPISEHNRLYWYRQTLGQGPEFLTYFQNEAQLEKSRLLSDRFSAERPKGSFSTLEIQRTEQGDSAMYLCSSSLPLRDTQYFGPGTRLTVL.

The chain couples TRBV6-6 to TRBJ1-3; no firm D call. Trimming pared 5 bases from V and 4 bases from J, leaving 9 bases between. The CDR3 spans 13 residues. Germline lookup yields CDR1 MNHNY and CDR2 SVGAGI (reference sequence). CDR3 DNA sequence: TGTGCCAGCAGTCACGGGTACGGAAACACCATATATTTT. Amino acid sequence: CASSHGYGNTIYF.

The gene calls are TRBV30 and TRBJ1-5; TRBD1 matches 7 bases. CDR3 length: 14 amino acids. Germline V gene data show CDR1 as GTSNPN and CDR2 as SVGIG (reference sequence). Trimming took 2 bases from V and 3 from J; bases not matched to a gene: 4. Here the CDR3 reads CAWSLQGNNQPQHF. The CDR3 DNA follows: TGTGCCTGGAGTCTACAGGGGAACAATCAGCCCCAGCATTTT.

This clone was detected once. The chain employs TRBV5-1 and TRBJ1-2; D not resolved. CDR3 length equals 15 residues. V gave up 5 bases and J gave up 2 bases, with 16 bases separating them. CDR1 SGHRS and CDR2 YFSETQ come from the germline V gene. The CDR3 DNA reads TGCGCCAGCAGTCTCATCGTGTCCGGGAACTATGGCTACACCTTC. The encoded protein is CASSLIVSGNYGYTF.

The chain joins TRBV6-1 to TRBJ2-5; the D gene is possibly TRBD1 (6 bases). V lost 5 bases and J lost 5, with 15 bases in between. Germline-derived CDR1 and CDR2 are MNHNS and SASEGT. The CDR3 is 14 amino acids. CDR3 sequence: CASSQGPYGETQYF. CDR3 nucleotide sequence: TGTGCCAGCAGTCAGGGGCCCTACGGGGAGACCCAGTACTTC.

The J gene is TRBJ2-3, the V gene TRBV9; 9 bases map to TRBD2. Germline values: CDR1 SGDLS, CDR2 YYNGEE. The CDR3 spans 16 residues. J lost 6 bases, V lost 1 base, and 9 bases had no gene match. CDR3 in DNA: TGTGCCAGCAGCGTACAGGGCGGGAGGGGGGGCGATACGCAGTATTTT. It encodes CASSVQGGRGGDTQYF.